This TCR beta chain was observed in a study of shared clonotypes between healthy human individuals. TCRdb's copy holds only in-frame clones and misses some; the assay was immunoSEQ multiplex PCR. The sample holds about 2 million clones; roughly 94% are singletons and the top ten take roughly 0.13%. Germline V gene sequence: CDR1 SGHRS, CDR2 YFSETQ. The length of the CDR3 is 14 residues. Trimming left V 4 bases short and J 3 bases short, with 11 bases between. Sequencing used naive CD4+ T cells sorted from blood. Subset indicated: CD45RA+ positively selected. The genes are TRBV5-1 and TRBJ2-1; TRBD1 is a possible D gene (6 bases). The source of this sequence is a man aged 18-30 years in good health. CDR3 sequence reads: CASSAQGYYNEQFF. The DNA for the CDR3 is TGCGCCAGCAGCGCCCAGGGGTACTACAATGAGCAGTTCTTC.